Reported below is one TCR beta chain. Its target is unknown. This specimen belongs to a study of post-analysis software for immune sequencing data. The study's findings and limits: Relative to controls, patients with multiple sclerosis showed significantly lower normalized Chao1 diversity. Compared with controls, patients had more of 4 to 6 TRBV segments, including TRBV5-6, TRBV5-1 and TRBV20-1.

Unique molecular identifiers had been added to the TCR beta cDNA libraries. Each CDR3 protein gets one entry after TCRdb re-called the PCR reads with MiXCR. The top ten clones hold roughly 5% of a sample with 750,000 to 900,000 distinct CDR3 sequences, around 46% of them seen once. The germline V gene encodes CDR1 MNHEY and CDR2 SMNVEV (reference sequence). This CDR3 has 15 residues. J was trimmed by 4 bases and V by 5 bases; bases with no gene match: 9. Sequenced: blood. This receptor was obtained from a girl between 5 and 17 years old with multiple sclerosis. V usage is TRBV27 and J usage is TRBJ1-2, with 8 bases that match TRBD1. For the CDR3, the DNA is TGTGCCAGCAGTGCCACACTGGACAGGGTCTATGGCTACACCTTC. Translation: CASSATLDRVYGYTF.